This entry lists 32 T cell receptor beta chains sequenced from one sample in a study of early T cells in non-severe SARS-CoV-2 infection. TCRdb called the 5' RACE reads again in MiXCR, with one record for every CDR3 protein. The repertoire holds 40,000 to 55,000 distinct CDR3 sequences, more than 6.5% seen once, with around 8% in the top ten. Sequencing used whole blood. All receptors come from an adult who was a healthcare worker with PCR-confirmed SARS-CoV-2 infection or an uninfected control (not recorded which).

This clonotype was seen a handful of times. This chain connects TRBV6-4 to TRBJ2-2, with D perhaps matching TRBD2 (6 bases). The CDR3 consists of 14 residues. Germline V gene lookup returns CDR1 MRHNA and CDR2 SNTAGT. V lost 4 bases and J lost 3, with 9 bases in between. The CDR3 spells CASSVGGDTGELFF. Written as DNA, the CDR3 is TGTGCCAGCAGTGTCGGAGGGGACACCGGGGAGCTGTTTTTT.

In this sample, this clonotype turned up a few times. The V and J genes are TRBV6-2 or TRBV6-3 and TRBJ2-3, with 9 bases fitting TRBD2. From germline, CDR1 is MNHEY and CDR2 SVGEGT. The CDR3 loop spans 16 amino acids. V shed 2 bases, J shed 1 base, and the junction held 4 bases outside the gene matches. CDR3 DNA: TGTGCCAGCAGTTACCCAAGCGGGGGGCGCACAGATACGCAGTATTTT. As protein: CASSYPSGGRTDTQYF.

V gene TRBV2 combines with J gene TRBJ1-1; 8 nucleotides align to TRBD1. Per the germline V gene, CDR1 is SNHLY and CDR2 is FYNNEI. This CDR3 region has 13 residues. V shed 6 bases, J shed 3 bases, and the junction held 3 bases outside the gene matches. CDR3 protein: CASRKTGDTEAFF. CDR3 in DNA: TGTGCCAGCAGAAAGACAGGGGACACTGAAGCTTTCTTT. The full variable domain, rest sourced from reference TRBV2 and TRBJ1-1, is EPEVTQTPSHQVTQMGQEVILRCVPISNHLYFYWYRQILGQKVEFLVSFYNNEISEKSEIFDDQFSVERPDGSNFTLKIRSTKLEDSAMYFCASRKTGDTEAFFGQGTRLTVV.

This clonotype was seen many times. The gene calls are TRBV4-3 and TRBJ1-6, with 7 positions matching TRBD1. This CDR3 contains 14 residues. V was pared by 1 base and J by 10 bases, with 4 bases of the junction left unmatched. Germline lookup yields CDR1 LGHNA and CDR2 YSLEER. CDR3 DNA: TGCGCCAGCAGCCAAGTGACAGGGAACTCACCCCTCCACTTT. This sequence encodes CASSQVTGNSPLHF.

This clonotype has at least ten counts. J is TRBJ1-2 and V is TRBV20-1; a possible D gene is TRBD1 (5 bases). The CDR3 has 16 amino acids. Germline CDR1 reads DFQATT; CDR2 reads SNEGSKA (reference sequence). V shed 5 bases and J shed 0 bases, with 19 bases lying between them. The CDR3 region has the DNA TGCAGTGCTGAACCGGGACTGCGGGGGACTAACTATGGCTACACCTTC. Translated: CSAEPGLRGTNYGYTF.

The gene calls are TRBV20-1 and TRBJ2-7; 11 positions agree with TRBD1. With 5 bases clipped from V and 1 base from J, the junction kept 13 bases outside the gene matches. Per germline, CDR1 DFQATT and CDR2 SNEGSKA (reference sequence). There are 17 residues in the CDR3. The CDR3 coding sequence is TGCAGTGCTCCACCGATCCCGGGACAGGGGGGATCCTACGAGCAGTACTTC. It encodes CSAPPIPGQGGSYEQYF.

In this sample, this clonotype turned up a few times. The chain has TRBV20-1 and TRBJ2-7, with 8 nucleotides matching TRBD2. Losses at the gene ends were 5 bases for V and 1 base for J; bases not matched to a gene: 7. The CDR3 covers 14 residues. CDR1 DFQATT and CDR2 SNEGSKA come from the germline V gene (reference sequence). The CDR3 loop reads CSAYFAGGSYEQYF. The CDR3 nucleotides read TGCAGTGCTTACTTCGCGGGGGGATCCTACGAGCAGTACTTC.

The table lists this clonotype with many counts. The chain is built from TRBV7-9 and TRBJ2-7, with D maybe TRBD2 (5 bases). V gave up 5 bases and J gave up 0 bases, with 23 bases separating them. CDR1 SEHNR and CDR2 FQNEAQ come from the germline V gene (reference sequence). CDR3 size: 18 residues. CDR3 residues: CASSGGGFSVPLSYEQYF. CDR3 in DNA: TGTGCCAGCAGCGGCGGAGGATTTAGCGTACCACTCTCCTACGAGCAGTACTTC.

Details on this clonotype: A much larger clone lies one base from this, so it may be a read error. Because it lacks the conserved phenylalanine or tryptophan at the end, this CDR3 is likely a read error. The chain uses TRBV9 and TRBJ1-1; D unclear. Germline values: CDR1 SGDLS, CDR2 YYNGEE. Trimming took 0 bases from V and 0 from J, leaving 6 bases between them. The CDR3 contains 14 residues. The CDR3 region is CASSVVTMNTEAFS. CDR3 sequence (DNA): TGTGCCAGCAGCGTAGTTACCATGAACACTGAAGCTTTCTCT.

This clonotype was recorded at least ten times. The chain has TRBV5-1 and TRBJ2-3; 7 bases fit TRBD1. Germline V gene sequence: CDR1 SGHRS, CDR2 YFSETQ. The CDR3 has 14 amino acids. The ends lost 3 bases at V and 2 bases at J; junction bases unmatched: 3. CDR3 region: CASSSGQFTDTQYF. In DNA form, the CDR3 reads TGCGCCAGCAGCTCGGGACAGTTCACAGATACGCAGTATTTT.

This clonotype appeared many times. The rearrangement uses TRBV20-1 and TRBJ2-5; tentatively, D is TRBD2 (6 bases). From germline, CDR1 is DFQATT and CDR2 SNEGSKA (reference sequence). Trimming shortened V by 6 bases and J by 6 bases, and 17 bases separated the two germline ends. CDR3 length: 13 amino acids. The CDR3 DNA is TGCAGTGCCGGAGGTCTAGCGATTCAGACCCAGTACTTC. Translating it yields CSAGGLAIQTQYF.

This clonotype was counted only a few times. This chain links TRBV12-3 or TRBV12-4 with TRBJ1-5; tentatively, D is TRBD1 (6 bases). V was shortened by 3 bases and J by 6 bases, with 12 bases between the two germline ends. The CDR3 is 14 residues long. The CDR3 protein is CASSFSGGLQPQHF. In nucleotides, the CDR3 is TGTGCCAGCAGTTTTAGCGGGGGGCTTCAGCCCCAGCATTTT.

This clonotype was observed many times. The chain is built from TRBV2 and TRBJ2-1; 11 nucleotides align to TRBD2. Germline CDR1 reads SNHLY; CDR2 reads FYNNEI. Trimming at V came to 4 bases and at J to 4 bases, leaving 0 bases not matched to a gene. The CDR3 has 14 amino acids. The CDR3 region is CASSGLAGYNEQFF. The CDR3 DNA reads TGTGCCAGCAGTGGACTAGCGGGATACAATGAGCAGTTCTTC.

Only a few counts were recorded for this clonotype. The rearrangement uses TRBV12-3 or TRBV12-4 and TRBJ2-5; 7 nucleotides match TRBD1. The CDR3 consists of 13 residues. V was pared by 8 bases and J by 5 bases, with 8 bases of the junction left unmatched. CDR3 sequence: CASARRGRETQYF. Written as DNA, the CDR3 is TGTGCCAGCGCCAGAAGGGGGCGGGAGACCCAGTACTTC.

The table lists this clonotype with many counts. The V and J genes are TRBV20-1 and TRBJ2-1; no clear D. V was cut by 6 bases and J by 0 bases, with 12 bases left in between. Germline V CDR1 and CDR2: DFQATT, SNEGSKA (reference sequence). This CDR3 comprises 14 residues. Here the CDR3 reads CSATYSSSYNEQFF. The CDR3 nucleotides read TGCAGTGCCACATACTCGAGCTCCTACAATGAGCAGTTCTTC.

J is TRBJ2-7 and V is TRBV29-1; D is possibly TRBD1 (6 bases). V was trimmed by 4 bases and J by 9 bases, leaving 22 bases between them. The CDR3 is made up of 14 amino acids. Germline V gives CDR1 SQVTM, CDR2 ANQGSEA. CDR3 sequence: CSVVDQGTISGQYF. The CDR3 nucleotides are TGCAGCGTTGTAGACCAGGGGACGATTTCGGGGCAGTACTTC.

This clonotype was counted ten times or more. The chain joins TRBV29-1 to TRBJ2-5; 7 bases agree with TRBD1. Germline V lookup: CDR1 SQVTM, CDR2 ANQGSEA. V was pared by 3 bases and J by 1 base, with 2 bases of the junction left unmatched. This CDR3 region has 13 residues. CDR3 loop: CSVDGTAQETQYF. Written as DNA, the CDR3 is TGCAGCGTTGACGGGACAGCCCAAGAGACCCAGTACTTC.

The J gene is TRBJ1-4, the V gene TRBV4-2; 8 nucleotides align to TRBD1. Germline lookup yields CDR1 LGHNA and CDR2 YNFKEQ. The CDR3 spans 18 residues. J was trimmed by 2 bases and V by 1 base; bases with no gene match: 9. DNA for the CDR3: TGTGCCAGCAGCCAAGGTACAGGGGGGCTATCGACTAATGAAAAACTGTTTTTT. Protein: CASSQGTGGLSTNEKLFF.

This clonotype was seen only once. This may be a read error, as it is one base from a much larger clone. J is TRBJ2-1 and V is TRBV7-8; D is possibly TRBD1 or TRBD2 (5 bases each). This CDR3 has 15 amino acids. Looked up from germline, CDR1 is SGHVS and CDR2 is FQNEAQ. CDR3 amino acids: CASSSLGPIYNEEFF. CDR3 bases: TGTGCCAGCAGCTCTCTGGGACCGATTTACAATGAGGAGTTCTTC.

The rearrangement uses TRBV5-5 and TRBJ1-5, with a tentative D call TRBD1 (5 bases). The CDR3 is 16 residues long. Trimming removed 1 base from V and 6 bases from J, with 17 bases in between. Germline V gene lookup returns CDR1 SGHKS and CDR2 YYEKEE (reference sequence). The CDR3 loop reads CASSLLFPGLGQPQHF. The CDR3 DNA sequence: TGTGCCAGCAGCTTGTTATTTCCGGGGCTAGGTCAGCCCCAGCATTTT.

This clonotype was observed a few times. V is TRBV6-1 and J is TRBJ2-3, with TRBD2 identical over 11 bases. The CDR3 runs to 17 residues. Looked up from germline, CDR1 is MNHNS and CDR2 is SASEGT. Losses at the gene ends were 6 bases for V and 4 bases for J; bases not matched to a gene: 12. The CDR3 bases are TGTGCCAGCAGCCCCAGATTTAGCGGGGGGGGCCCAGATACGCAGTATTTT. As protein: CASSPRFSGGGPDTQYF.

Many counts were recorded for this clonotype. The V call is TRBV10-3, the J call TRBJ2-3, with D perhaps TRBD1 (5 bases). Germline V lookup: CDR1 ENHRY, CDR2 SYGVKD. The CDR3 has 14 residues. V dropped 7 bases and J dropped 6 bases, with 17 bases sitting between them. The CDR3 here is CAIKDTRAWDTQYF. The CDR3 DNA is TGTGCCATCAAGGACACCAGGGCCTGGGATACGCAGTATTTT.

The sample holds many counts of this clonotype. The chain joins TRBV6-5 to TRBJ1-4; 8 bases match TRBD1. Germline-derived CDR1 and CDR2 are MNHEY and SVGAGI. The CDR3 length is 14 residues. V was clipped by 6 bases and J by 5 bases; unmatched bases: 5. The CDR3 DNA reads TGTGCCAGCAGCACAAGACAGGGGAATGAAAAACTGTTTTTT. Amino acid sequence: CASSTRQGNEKLFF.

CDR3: CASSLPPRDQRADTQYF. The CDR3 coding sequence is TGTGCCAGCAGCCTCCCTCCCCGGGACCAACGGGCGGATACGCAGTATTTT. The genes are TRBV9 and TRBJ2-3; D may correspond to TRBD1 or TRBD2 (5 bases each). Trimming took off 4 bases at V and 6 bases at J, with 24 bases between the two ends. There are 17 residues in the CDR3. Germline V gene data show CDR1 as SGDLS and CDR2 as YYNGEE. The whole variable domain, remainder taken from reference TRBV9 and TRBJ2-3, is DSGVTQTPKHLITATGQRVTLRCSPRSGDLSVYWYQQSLDQGLQFLIQYYNGEERAKGNILERFSAQQFPDLHSELNLSSLELGDSALYFCASSLPPRDQRADTQYFGPGTRLTVL.

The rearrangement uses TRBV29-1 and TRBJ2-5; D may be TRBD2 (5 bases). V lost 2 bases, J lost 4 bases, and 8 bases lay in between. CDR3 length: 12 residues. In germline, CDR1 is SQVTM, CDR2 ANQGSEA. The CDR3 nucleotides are TGCAGCGTTGAAAGGGCGGGAGAGACCCAGTACTTC. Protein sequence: CSVERAGETQYF.

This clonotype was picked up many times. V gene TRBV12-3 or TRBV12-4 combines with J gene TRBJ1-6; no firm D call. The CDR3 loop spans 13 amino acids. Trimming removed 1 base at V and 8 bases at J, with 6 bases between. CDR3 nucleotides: TGTGCCAGCAGTTTAGAATTCGATTCACCCCTCCACTTT. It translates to CASSLEFDSPLHF.

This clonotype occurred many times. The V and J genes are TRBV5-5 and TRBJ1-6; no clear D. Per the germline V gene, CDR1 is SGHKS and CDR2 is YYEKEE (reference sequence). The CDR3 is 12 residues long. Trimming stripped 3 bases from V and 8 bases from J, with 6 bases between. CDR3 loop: CASSSRDSPLHF. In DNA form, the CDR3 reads TGTGCCAGCAGCTCGCGGGATTCACCCCTCCACTTT.

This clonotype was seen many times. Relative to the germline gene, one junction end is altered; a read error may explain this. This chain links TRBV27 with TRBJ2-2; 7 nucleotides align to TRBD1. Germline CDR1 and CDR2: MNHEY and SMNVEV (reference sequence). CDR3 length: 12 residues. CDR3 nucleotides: TGTGCCAGCAGTCTACTAACAGGGGCGCTGTTTTTT. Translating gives CASSLLTGALFF.

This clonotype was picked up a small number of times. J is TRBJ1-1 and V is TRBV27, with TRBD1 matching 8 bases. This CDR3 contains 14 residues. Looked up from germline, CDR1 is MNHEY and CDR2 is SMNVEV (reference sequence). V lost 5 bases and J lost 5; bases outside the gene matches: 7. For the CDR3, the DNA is TGTGCCAGCAGTCCTAACAGGGGGAGGACTGAAGCTTTCTTT. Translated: CASSPNRGRTEAFF.

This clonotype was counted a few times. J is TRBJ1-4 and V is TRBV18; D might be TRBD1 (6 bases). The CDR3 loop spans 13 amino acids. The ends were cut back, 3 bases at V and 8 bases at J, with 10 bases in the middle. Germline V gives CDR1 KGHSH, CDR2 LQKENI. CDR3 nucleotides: TGTGCCAGCTCACCGGGGGCAGACGAAAAACTGTTTTTT. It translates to CASSPGADEKLFF.

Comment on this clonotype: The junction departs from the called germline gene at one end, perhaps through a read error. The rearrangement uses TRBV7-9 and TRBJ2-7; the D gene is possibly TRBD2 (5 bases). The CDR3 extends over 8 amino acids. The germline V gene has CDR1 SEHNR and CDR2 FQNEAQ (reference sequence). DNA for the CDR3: TGTGCCAGCAGCCCGGGGATCTTC. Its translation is CASSPGIF.

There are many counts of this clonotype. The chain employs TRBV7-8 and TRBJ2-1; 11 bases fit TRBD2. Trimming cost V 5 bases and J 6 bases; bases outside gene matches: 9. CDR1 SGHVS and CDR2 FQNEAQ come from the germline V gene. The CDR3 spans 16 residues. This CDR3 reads CASSHIAGGAINEQFF. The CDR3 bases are TGTGCCAGCAGCCATATAGCGGGGGGGGCCATCAATGAGCAGTTCTTC.